The 4 T cell receptor beta chains below all came from one sample that was sequenced in a study of T cells in pancreatic ductal adenocarcinoma. The data were produced by immunoSEQ multiplex PCR, yet TCRdb's version contains in-frame clones alone and is incomplete. The sample holds 4,500 to 5,000 clones; 70% to 85% are singletons and the top ten take around 7.2%. Surgery without prior neoadjuvant therapy was the treatment of the selected pancreatic ductal adenocarcinoma patients. Sample: pancreatic tumor tissue. The source is a human donor with pancreatic ductal adenocarcinoma. The donor label of this sample is uncertain.

This rearrangement joins TRBV2 to TRBJ2-3; 8 nucleotides align to TRBD2. V lost 10 bases and J lost 1; bases outside the gene matches: 7. The CDR3 totals 14 residues. From germline, CDR1 is SNHLY and CDR2 FYNNEI. For the CDR3, the DNA is TGTGCCATCCCCTCGGGGGGGCGCACAGATACGCAGTATTTT. Translated: CAIPSGGRTDTQYF.

The chain employs TRBV11-2 and TRBJ2-3; TRBD2 matches 7 bases. CDR3 length equals 16 residues. The junction had 12 bases not matched to a gene; V was cut back by 4 bases and J by 5 bases. Looked up from germline, CDR1 is SGHAT and CDR2 is FQNNGV. DNA of the CDR3: TGTGCCAGCAGCTCCGGGACTATCAAGATCAAAGATACGCAGTATTTT. Translating it yields CASSSGTIKIKDTQYF.

This clone was picked up one time. Written as DNA, the CDR3 is TGTGCCAGCAGCCACGGGACAGGCCTCGGGTCCCCCTACAATGAGCAGTTCTTC. This codes for CASSHGTGLGSPYNEQFF. The rearrangement uses TRBV5-6 and TRBJ2-1, with 8 bases that match TRBD1. CDR1 and CDR2 (germline): SGHDT, YYEEEE. CDR3 length equals 18 residues. The V gene end was trimmed by 4 bases and the J gene end by 2 bases; junction bases not matched to a gene: 14. The variable domain in full, completed from reference TRBV5-6 and TRBJ2-1, reads DAGVTQSPTHLIKTRGQQVTLRCSPKSGHDTVSWYQQALGQGPQFIFQYYEEEERQRGNFPDRFSGHQFPNYSSELNVNALLLGDSALYLCASSHGTGLGSPYNEQFFGPGTRLTVL.

V gene TRBV9 combines with J gene TRBJ2-1; D is uncertain. The CDR3 is made up of 17 amino acids. Per the germline V gene, CDR1 is SGDLS and CDR2 is YYNGEE. V was cut by 4 bases and J by 0 bases, with 17 bases left in between. This CDR3 is CASSPRFGSPSYNEQFF. The CDR3 DNA is TGTGCCAGCAGCCCAAGGTTCGGGTCACCCTCCTACAATGAGCAGTTCTTC.